This T cell receptor beta chain appears in the sequencing data of a study of tumor-infiltrating lymphocytes in primary liver carcinoma. Turning to this clonotype: Without the conserved terminal phenylalanine or tryptophan, this CDR3 likely stems from a read error.

CDR3 length: 14 amino acids. Germline CDR1 MNHEY, CDR2 SVGAGI. Unsorted bulk tissue, roughly 19-33 mg of it, served as the source for co-extraction of RNA and DNA. Starting material of 450 to 550 ng total RNA yielded TCR beta cDNA via a constant-region primer. A slightly modified ARM-PCR protocol with three nested multiplex PCR rounds produced these TCR beta libraries. TRBV1-TRBV30 forward and Cbeta reverse primers drove the first two roughly 10-cycle rounds. TCRdb independently ran MiXCR on the multiplex PCR reads; one entry per CDR3 protein. This sample has 90,000 to 100,000 distinct CDR3 sequences; about 70% occur once, and the top ten carry around 9.1%.

Source material: liver tumor tissue from sampling region 5. Subset in this sample: tumor region T5, tumor centre. The chain uses TRBV6-5 and TRBJ1-1; TRBD1 matches 8 bases. This sequence was found in a woman aged 55-69 years with primary liver carcinoma and hepatitis B virus infection. CDR3 nucleotides: TGTGTCAGCAGTTCGCAGGGGGCGAACACTGAAGCTTTCATT. Amino acid sequence: CVSSSQGANTEAFI.